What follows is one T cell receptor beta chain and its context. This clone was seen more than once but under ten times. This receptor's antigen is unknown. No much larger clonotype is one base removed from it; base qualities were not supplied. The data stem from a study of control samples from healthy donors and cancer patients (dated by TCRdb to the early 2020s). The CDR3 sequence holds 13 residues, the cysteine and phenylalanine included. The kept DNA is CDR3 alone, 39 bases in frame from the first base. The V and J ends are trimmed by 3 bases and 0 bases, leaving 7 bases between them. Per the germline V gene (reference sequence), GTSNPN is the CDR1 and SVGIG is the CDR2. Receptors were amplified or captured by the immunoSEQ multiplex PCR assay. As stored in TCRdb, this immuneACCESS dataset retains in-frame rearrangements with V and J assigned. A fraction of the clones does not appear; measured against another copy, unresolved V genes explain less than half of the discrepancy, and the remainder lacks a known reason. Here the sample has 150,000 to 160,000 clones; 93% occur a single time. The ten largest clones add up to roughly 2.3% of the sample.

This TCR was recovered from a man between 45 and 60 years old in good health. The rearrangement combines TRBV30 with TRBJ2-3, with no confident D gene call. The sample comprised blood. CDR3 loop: CAWSRASTDTQYF. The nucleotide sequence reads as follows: TGTGCCTGGAGCCGGGCTAGCACAGATACGCAGTATTTT. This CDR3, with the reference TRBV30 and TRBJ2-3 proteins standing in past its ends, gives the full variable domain SQTIHQWPATLVQPVGSPLSLECTVEGTSNPNLYWYRQAAGRGLQLLFYSVGIGQISSEVPQNLSASRPQDRQFILSSKKLLLSDSGFYLCAWSRASTDTQYFGPGTRLTVL.